This TCR beta chain was identified during a study of T cells in Graves' hyperthyroidism and ophthalmopathy. This clonotype was found many times. Across 18 months, stable Graves' hyperthyroidism was marked by no progression to ophthalmopathy. Hyperthyroidism was newly diagnosed in patients aged 18 to 65 (duration under 2 months). The CDR3 loop spans 16 amino acids. V shed 2 bases and J 0 bases; nucleotides not matched to a gene: 8. CDR1 and CDR2 from the germline V gene are SGHNT and YYREEE (reference sequence). TCR beta CDR3 sequences were amplified from RNA transcripts. Researchers ran a first-round RT-PCR on the TCR CDR3 using the HTBI primer set. TCRdb fed the multiplex PCR reads into MiXCR, producing one record per CDR3 protein. The table records fewer than 750,000 distinct CDR3 sequences, around 45% of them present only once.

V usage is TRBV5-4 and J usage is TRBJ2-7, with 7 positions matching TRBD2. The receptor comes from a woman under 30 with Graves' hyperthyroidism. Sequences were obtained from peripheral blood or thyroid tissue (not recorded which). The CDR3, as DNA: TGTGCCAGCAGCTTAACTTACCGGGACTACTCCTACGAGCAGTACTTC. It is translated as CASSLTYRDYSYEQYF.